This T cell receptor (beta chain) was sequenced in a study of lymphopenia after photon versus proton radiotherapy. Study observations and caveats: Post-nadir diversity loss with photons came from oligoclonal expansion, particularly CD8+ Temra cells.

As for this clone: Its antigen is undetermined.

Profiled with immunoSEQ multiplex PCR; TCRdb holds only in-frame clones, not every one. The sample yields about 160,000 clones, around 85% seen once. This CDR3 has 17 amino acids. The V end lost 3 bases, the J end lost 7 bases, and 22 bases lay between the germline ends. From germline, CDR1 is MNHEY and CDR2 SMNVEV (reference sequence). The chain couples TRBV27 to TRBJ2-1; maybe TRBD1 (6 bases). This clonotype was obtained from a man in his forties or fifties with gastric cancer. This specimen was peripheral blood, taken from a patient treated with photon-based radiotherapy. CDR3 sequence reads: CASSLLAGAGVENEQFF. The CDR3 DNA follows: TGTGCCAGCAGTTTGTTGGCTGGGGCAGGGGTGGAGAATGAGCAGTTCTTC.